Detailed here is one TCR beta chain. There is no known antigen for this receptor. HCMV-specific IgG was detected in serum with a commercial ELISA kit to determine HCMV serostatus. Peripheral blood mononuclear cells were isolated from blood by Ficoll density gradient centrifugation. This specimen comes from a study of T cells expressing NK-cell markers (dated by TCRdb to about 2020). About the investigation overall: TCR beta-chain repertoires were profiled in sorted CD3+CD56+NKG2C+, CD3+CD56+NKG2C- and CD3+CD56-NKG2C+ T-cell subsets from roughly eight donors. Of the eight sequenced donors, seven were found to be HCMV-seropositive and one was found to be HCMV-seronegative. The eight sequenced donors were randomly selected healthy volunteers, three men and five women. Illumina HiSeq 2000/2500, MiSeq or NextSeq was used to sequence libraries as 2 x 150 bp reads.

Beyond this particular receptor, the publication reports: In a handful of donors, the dominant CD3+CD56+NKG2C+ clonotypes were among the top 10 CD8+ clonotypes and accounted for about 1.0-7.5% of CD8+ T cells. It remained unclear whether the expanded NKG2C-expressing T cell clones were specific for HCMV antigens. Those dominant clonotypes were again the most abundant among CD3+CD56-NKG2C+ cells in a handful of donors, at roughly 25-65%.

The germline V gene sets CDR1 to MGHRA and CDR2 to YSYEKL. The CDR3 runs 18 amino acids, cysteine and phenylalanine included. This entry has no DNA. Reads for this sample came from an Illumina HiSeq 2000. TCR beta cDNA libraries were made by 5'RACE template switching that added a universal primer site and unique molecular identifiers. cDNA synthesis was primed from the TCR beta constant segment, followed by two successive PCR amplification steps. Turning to the authors' computational methods: MIGEC was used to demultiplex reads and group the reads by UMI, and MiTCR was used to assemble and quantify clonotypes. To remove erroneous sequences, TCR cDNA sequences were retained only when supported by two or more reads. Downstream repertoire analysis used the tcR package, and clonotypes were matched across fractions by CDR3 nucleotide sequence plus V segment. VDJmatch was used to annotate antigen specificity against VDJdb, with one amino acid substitution allowed in CDR3. TCRdb reprocessed the reads into one record per CDR3 protein sequence, lacking DNA. TCRdb assigned the V and J calls; the authors' analysis was not used. The table for this sample shows about 460,000 distinct CDR3 sequences. Roughly 1.4% of the sample rests with the top ten.

The material sequenced was blood T cells: a sorted CD56 or NKG2C T cell subset, CD4+ or CD8+ T cells, or bulk PBMC T cells (not recorded which). The chain is encoded by TRBV4-1 joined to TRBJ2-2; the D call of TRBD1 rests on TCRdb alone, since no DNA is present to check it. The clonotype comes from a woman aged 45-59 years in good health. Donor details come from another sample of the same person, matched by shared clones. CDR3 protein: CASSQAGRGQGLTGELFF.